Below are 8 T cell receptor beta chains sequenced from a single sample in a study of blood T cell repertoires in COVID-19. Method: immunoSEQ multiplex PCR; TCRdb's copy keeps in-frame clones and lacks some. The sample holds fewer than 250,000 clones, about 84% seen once. Sample: PBMCs or T cells enriched from blood (not recorded which). Every receptor here comes from a woman aged 40 to 50 with acute COVID-19.

V usage is TRBV4-2 and J usage is TRBJ2-1, with 9 bases identical to TRBD2. Germline CDR1 reads LGHNA; CDR2 reads YNFKEQ. The CDR3 length is 17 residues. The V gene end was trimmed by 1 base and the J gene end by 7 bases; junction bases not matched to a gene: 11. CDR3: CASSQVRGAGGRNEQFF. The CDR3 DNA sequence: TGTGCCAGCAGCCAAGTAAGGGGAGCGGGGGGCCGAAATGAGCAGTTCTTC.

The CDR3 is CASSKTSLEQFF. The DNA for the CDR3 is TGTGCCAGCAGTAAGACTAGCCTAGAGCAGTTCTTC. The V gene is TRBV6-2 or TRBV6-3, the J gene TRBJ2-1; TRBD2 matches 7 bases. In germline, CDR1 is MNHEY, CDR2 SVGEGT. Trimming at V came to 5 bases and at J to 10 bases, leaving 5 bases not matched to a gene. The CDR3 contains 12 residues.

The CDR3 loop reads CASSARKGARYGYTF. As DNA, the CDR3 is TGTGCCAGCAGTGCCAGGAAAGGGGCCCGGTATGGCTACACCTTC. The gene calls are TRBV28 and TRBJ1-2; possible D gene TRBD1, 5 bases. CDR3 length: 15 amino acids. Trimming left V 5 bases short and J 5 bases short, with 18 bases between. From germline, CDR1 is MDHEN and CDR2 SYDVKM.

The gene calls are TRBV11-1 and TRBJ2-2, with 11 bases that match TRBD2. The germline CDR1 and CDR2 sequences are SGHAT and FQDESV (reference sequence). This CDR3 is built from 16 residues. V was clipped by 5 bases and J by 5 bases; unmatched bases: 7. The CDR3 bases are TGTGCCAGCAGCCACACTAGCGGGGGCCCGACCGGGGAGCTGTTTTTT. Translating gives CASSHTSGGPTGELFF.

The table lists this clone with a few counts. The CDR3 region is CASSEARSQPQHF. In nucleotides, the CDR3 is TGTGCCAGCAGTGAAGCGAGGTCCCAGCCCCAGCATTTT. This chain links TRBV2 with TRBJ1-5, with D unclear. Germline V CDR1 and CDR2: SNHLY, FYNNEI. The V gene lost 0 bases and the J gene lost 7 bases, with 7 bases spanning the gap. The CDR3 has 13 amino acids.

This clone was observed a single time. The CDR3 DNA reads as TGTGCCAGCAGCCCTTCCCGGGGGGGAGATTACAATGAGCAGTTCTTC. This codes for CASSPSRGGDYNEQFF. V is TRBV6-4 and J is TRBJ2-1; TRBD2 aligns across 8 bases. J was trimmed by 4 bases and V by 6 bases; bases with no gene match: 11. Looked up from germline, CDR1 is MRHNA and CDR2 is SNTAGT. The CDR3 contains 16 residues.

The chain has TRBV2 and TRBJ1-4, with 8 bases that match TRBD1. The V gene end was trimmed by 9 bases and the J gene end by 1 base; junction bases not matched to a gene: 1. Germline CDR1 is SNHLY and CDR2 is FYNNEI. The CDR3 runs to 13 residues. The CDR3 bases are TGTGCCAGTACAGGGGGAACTAATGAAAAACTGTTTTTT. This gives the protein CASTGGTNEKLFF.

The rearrangement links TRBV14 to TRBJ2-3; D is unresolved. Germline-derived CDR1 and CDR2 are SGHDN and FVKESK. This CDR3 spans 14 amino acids. Trimming took 1 base from V and 4 from J, leaving 9 bases between them. The CDR3 DNA sequence: TGTGCCAGCAGCCAAGTTAGTGGTCCAGATACGCAGTATTTT. Its translation is CASSQVSGPDTQYF.